This T cell receptor beta chain was identified during a study of T cell responses to AZD1222 COVID-19 vaccine. This clone was picked up one time. The method was immunoSEQ multiplex PCR; TCRdb's version includes in-frame clones alone and lacks a portion of them. Of approximately 110,000 clones in the sample, roughly nine tenths were seen once. The receptor was isolated from an adult who received the AZD1222 COVID-19 vaccine. The sequencing here drew on peripheral blood, taken 28 days after the second AZD1222 dose.

CDR3 in amino acids: CASSYRTGRDTQYF. DNA for the CDR3: TGTGCCAGCAGTTACCGAACAGGGAGGGATACGCAGTATTTT. V and J are TRBV6-6 and TRBJ2-3; the D call may be TRBD1 or TRBD2 (6 bases each). Germline CDR1 MNHNY, CDR2 SVGAGI (reference sequence). Trimming removed 2 bases from V and 6 bases from J, with 12 bases in between. This CDR3 contains 14 residues.